This T cell receptor beta chain was retrieved from a study of CD8+ T cells in alopecia areata. The sequencing template was cDNA reverse transcribed from extracted RNA. Some clones are missing from TCRdb's copy, which holds only in-frame ones; the method was immunoSEQ multiplex PCR. The sample shows 90,000 or so clones, roughly two fifths of them seen only once. The treatment is: oral pan-JAK inhibitor, 5-10 mg twice daily. This clone came up a few times. Sequenced material: CD8+ T cells sorted from blood, taken at week 24, from a patient treated with tofacitinib. This clonotype was obtained from a human donor with alopecia areata.

CDR3: CASSFPGLITDTQYF. CDR3 nucleotide sequence: TGTGCCAGCAGCTTTCCAGGGTTAATCACAGATACGCAGTATTTT. The rearrangement joins TRBV11-2 to TRBJ2-3; the D gene is possibly TRBD1 (5 bases). Germline CDR1 reads SGHAT; CDR2 reads FQNNGV. The CDR3 is 15 residues long. V lost 3 bases and J lost 2, with 12 bases in between.